The 30 T cell receptor beta chains reported below all come from one sample, sequenced in a study of blood T cell repertoires in COVID-19. Repertoires were generated with immunoSEQ multiplex PCR, while TCRdb's copy carries only in-frame clones and drops some. Of about 250,000 clones detected, approximately 83% appear once; the ten largest clones hold more than 5.5%. Sequenced sample: peripheral blood. The receptor source for this set is a human donor in a cohort sampled during active COVID-19.

The chain uses TRBV2 and TRBJ2-3; D is perhaps TRBD1 (5 bases). Trimming took off 10 bases at V and 2 bases at J, with 13 bases between the two ends. The germline CDR1 and CDR2 sequences are SNHLY and FYNNEI. This CDR3 spans 13 amino acids. For the CDR3, the DNA is TGTGCCACCCAGGGCAGGTACACAGATACGCAGTATTTT. It specifies CATQGRYTDTQYF.

This rearrangement joins TRBV30 to TRBJ2-7; D perhaps matches TRBD1 (6 bases). The CDR3 is 15 amino acids. CDR1 and CDR2 (germline): GTSNPN, SVGIG (reference sequence). V shed 3 bases and J shed 0 bases, with 15 bases lying between them. The CDR3 protein is CAWSGQPESSYEQYF. The CDR3, as DNA: TGTGCCTGGAGCGGACAGCCCGAAAGCTCCTACGAGCAGTACTTC.

This rearrangement joins TRBV27 to TRBJ2-1; no reliable D call. The CDR3 length is 14 residues. V dropped 3 bases and J dropped 1 base, with 7 bases sitting between them. Germline values: CDR1 MNHEY, CDR2 SMNVEV (reference sequence). CDR3 sequence (DNA): TGTGCCAGCAGTTTGGGCCCTTCCTACAATGAGCAGTTCTTC. This translates into CASSLGPSYNEQFF.

V and J are TRBV10-3 and TRBJ2-5, with D unresolved. CDR1 is ENHRY, CDR2 SYGVKD, per germline. Trimming cost V 2 bases and J 5 bases, with 3 bases left between them. The CDR3 contains 11 residues. CDR3 sequence reads: CAISERETQYF. The CDR3 bases are TGTGCCATCAGTGAGCGGGAGACCCAGTACTTC.

This clone turned up a few times. The chain uses TRBV6-1 and TRBJ2-3; 14 nucleotides agree with TRBD2. The CDR3 is 19 residues long. The V segment lost 3 bases and the J segment 2 bases; nucleotides outside the gene matches: 10. CDR1 is MNHNS, CDR2 SASEGT, per germline. This CDR3 reads CASSDAFRLAGGLTDTQYF. CDR3 nucleotide sequence: TGTGCCAGCAGTGATGCTTTTCGACTAGCGGGGGGGCTCACAGATACGCAGTATTTT.

A remark on this clone: This CDR3 is also generated by other DNA sequences in the sample. V and J are TRBV7-9 and TRBJ1-1, with 9 bases lining up with TRBD1. The germline CDR1 and CDR2 sequences are SEHNR and FQNEAQ (reference sequence). The CDR3 covers 14 residues. The ends lost 5 bases at V and 5 bases at J; junction bases unmatched: 6. The CDR3 spells CASSRQGGNTEAFF. The CDR3 DNA follows: TGTGCCAGCAGCCGACAGGGGGGGAATACTGAAGCTTTCTTT.

The rearrangement uses TRBV28 and TRBJ2-1, with 9 bases identical to TRBD2. CDR1 is MDHEN, CDR2 SYDVKM, per germline. Germline trimming cut 6 bases from V and 5 bases from J; bases unmatched to any gene: 8. There are 15 residues in the CDR3. The CDR3 sequence is CASSSAGGPNNEQFF. CDR3 nucleotide sequence: TGTGCCAGCAGCTCGGCGGGAGGGCCGAACAATGAGCAGTTCTTC.

This clone was counted many times. This sequence joins TRBV19 and TRBJ1-6; 8 bases fit TRBD1. Germline V gene lookup returns CDR1 LNHDA and CDR2 SQIVND (reference sequence). After removal of 4 bases from V and 9 bases from J, the junction contained 11 bases not matched to a gene. The CDR3 extends over 16 amino acids. The CDR3 DNA is TGTGCCAGTAGTACCTGGACAGGGTTTAGGGGTTCACCCCTCCACTTT. Its protein is CASSTWTGFRGSPLHF.

This clone was seen many times. The chain is built from TRBV19 and TRBJ2-7; TRBD2 might be the D (6 bases). This CDR3 region has 17 residues. Germline V gene data show CDR1 as LNHDA and CDR2 as SQIVND (reference sequence). V lost 2 bases to trimming and J lost 2 bases, with 19 bases between them. The CDR3 bases are TGTGCCAGTAGTATACGGCAGAGAAGCGGGTACCCCTACGAGCAGTACTTC. It yields the protein CASSIRQRSGYPYEQYF.

The V call is TRBV3-1 (or the pseudogene TRBV3-2), the J call TRBJ1-4, with TRBD1 identical over 7 bases. Germline V gene sequence: CDR1 LGHDT, CDR2 YNNKEL (reference sequence). With 0 bases clipped from V and 10 bases from J, the junction kept 5 bases outside the gene matches. The CDR3 is 14 residues long. The CDR3 DNA sequence: TGTGCCAGCAGCCAAGAAGGGCAGGGGGGAAAACTGTTTTTT. Protein: CASSQEGQGGKLFF.

This clone appeared once. The sample carries other DNA sequences with the same CDR3. This sequence joins TRBV5-1 and TRBJ2-2, with D perhaps matching TRBD1 (7 bases). V was clipped by 1 base and J by 5 bases, with 9 bases between them. The CDR3 length is 14 residues. Per the germline V gene, CDR1 is SGHRS and CDR2 is YFSETQ. In nucleotides, the CDR3 is TGCGCCAGCAGCTTGTCAGGGGGGACCGGGGAGCTGTTTTTT. Protein product: CASSLSGGTGELFF.

The chain employs TRBV2 and TRBJ2-1; TRBD2 aligns across 10 bases. Germline V CDR1 and CDR2: SNHLY, FYNNEI. The J segment lost 8 bases and the V segment lost 1 base, leaving 5 bases of the junction unmatched. The CDR3 is 15 amino acids. The DNA of the CDR3 is TGTGCCAGCAGTGAAGGGGGACTAGCGACCGATGAGCAGTTCTTC. Translation gives CASSEGGLATDEQFF. Looking up the rest from reference TRBV2 and TRBJ2-1 gives the full variable domain: EPEVTQTPSHQVTQMGQEVILRCVPISNHLYFYWYRQILGQKVEFLVSFYNNEISEKSEIFDDQFSVERPDGSNFTLKIRSTKLEDSAMYFCASSEGGLATDEQFFGPGTRLTVL.

This chain connects TRBV28 to TRBJ2-3, with 7 bases identical to TRBD2. Germline values: CDR1 MDHEN, CDR2 SYDVKM. V was pared by 3 bases and J by 0 bases, with 6 bases of the junction left unmatched. This CDR3 has 16 residues. The CDR3 reads CASSFHLAESTDTQYF. The CDR3 coding sequence is TGTGCCAGCAGTTTCCATCTAGCGGAGAGCACAGATACGCAGTATTTT.

The chain has TRBV7-2 and TRBJ2-3, with D possibly matching TRBD2 (5 bases). V lost 0 bases to trimming and J lost 1 base, with 17 bases between them. The length of the CDR3 is 18 residues. CDR1 SGHTA and CDR2 FQGNSA come from the germline V gene. Here the CDR3 reads CASSLATTLVGGTDTQYF. CDR3 nucleotides: TGTGCCAGCAGCTTAGCGACTACGCTAGTTGGGGGCACAGATACGCAGTATTTT.

V is TRBV27 and J is TRBJ2-7; the match to TRBD1 covers 9 bases. CDR1 is MNHEY, CDR2 SMNVEV, per germline (reference sequence). The CDR3 runs 17 residues. The V and J ends lost 4 bases and 3 bases, in that order; junction bases with no gene match: 13. In DNA, the CDR3 is TGTGCCAGCAGTTCAAGGGCGGTGGGACAGGGACTCTACGAGCAGTACTTC. Translating gives CASSSRAVGQGLYEQYF.

V and J are TRBV9 and TRBJ1-1; D ambiguous. This CDR3 has 14 amino acids. Germline lookup yields CDR1 SGDLS and CDR2 YYNGEE. Between the trimmed V and J ends, which lost 0 bases and 5 bases, there was a span of 11 bases. The CDR3 here is CASSVDARRTEAFF. The DNA of the CDR3 is TGTGCCAGCAGCGTAGATGCGAGGCGGACTGAAGCTTTCTTT.

The chain couples TRBV11-2 to TRBJ2-1; a possible D gene is TRBD1 (5 bases). Trimming removed 5 bases at V and 4 bases at J, with 15 bases between. CDR3 size: 15 residues. Looked up from germline, CDR1 is SGHAT and CDR2 is FQNNGV. The CDR3 bases are TGTGCCAGCAGCCCAATGCAGGGCCGGTACAATGAGCAGTTCTTC. It specifies CASSPMQGRYNEQFF.

V gene TRBV10-3 combines with J gene TRBJ1-2; D perhaps matches TRBD1 (5 bases). Trimming took 3 bases from V and 5 from J, leaving 19 bases between them. The length of the CDR3 is 16 residues. Looked up from germline, CDR1 is ENHRY and CDR2 is SYGVKD. The CDR3, as DNA: TGTGCCATCAGTGACAGTCGGGCCGGGGGGGAATATGGCTACACCTTC. Its translation: CAISDSRAGGEYGYTF.

This chain uses TRBV9 with TRBJ2-1, with TRBD1 matching 9 bases. Germline V CDR1 and CDR2: SGDLS, YYNGEE. J was trimmed by 14 bases and V by 4 bases; bases with no gene match: 10. The CDR3 covers 13 residues. This chain's CDR3 is CASSLTPGQGEFF. Here the CDR3 DNA reads TGTGCCAGCAGCTTGACTCCGGGACAGGGTGAGTTCTTC.

Concerning this clone itself: This sample includes further DNA sequences coding for the same CDR3. The chain combines TRBV10-1 with TRBJ2-1; 11 positions match TRBD2. V dropped 6 bases and J dropped 4; count of bases not matched to a gene: 5. In germline, CDR1 is WNHNN, CDR2 SYGVQD (reference sequence). The CDR3 contains 15 residues. CDR3 residues: CASSNGLAGYNEQFF. DNA for the CDR3: TGCGCCAGCAGCAACGGACTAGCGGGTTACAATGAGCAGTTCTTC.

The chain couples TRBV29-1 to TRBJ2-7, with D maybe TRBD1 (5 bases). V was cut by 3 bases and J by 2 bases, with 17 bases left in between. CDR1 SQVTM and CDR2 ANQGSEA come from the germline V gene. CDR3 length equals 15 residues. The CDR3: CSVDFSAGPTYEQYF. As DNA, the CDR3 is TGCAGCGTTGATTTTTCGGCAGGGCCAACCTACGAGCAGTACTTC.

The gene calls are TRBV10-2 and TRBJ1-1; D not resolved. Trimming took off 5 bases at V and 0 bases at J, with 13 bases between the two ends. Germline CDR1 WSHSY, CDR2 SAAADI. The CDR3 is 15 amino acids. As DNA, the CDR3 is TGCGCCAGCAGTTCCTCCGATCGGGTGAACACTGAAGCTTTCTTT. It translates to CASSSSDRVNTEAFF.

This clone was counted only a few times. This chain joins TRBV24-1 and TRBJ1-1; no clear D gene. CDR3 length: 14 amino acids. With 4 bases removed from V and 0 bases from J, the gap between germline ends came to 8 bases. CDR1 KGHDR and CDR2 SFDVKD come from the germline V gene. CDR3: CATSDSTMNTEAFF. The CDR3 nucleotides are TGTGCCACCAGTGACTCGACTATGAACACTGAAGCTTTCTTT.

The chain employs TRBV7-2 and TRBJ2-5; tentative D call: TRBD1 (5 bases). Germline values: CDR1 SGHTA, CDR2 FQGNSA. The germline V and J ends were trimmed by 0 bases and 2 bases, with 13 bases remaining between them. The CDR3 is 16 residues long. This CDR3 reads CASSLALTGVQETQYF. The CDR3 region has the DNA TGTGCCAGCAGCTTAGCGCTAACAGGCGTACAAGAGACCCAGTACTTC.

This clone was seen just once. The rearrangement links TRBV28 to TRBJ2-5, with 11 nucleotides matching TRBD2. Germline assignment: CDR1 MDHEN and CDR2 SYDVKM. V lost 5 bases to trimming and J lost 4 bases; unmatched junction nucleotides: 9. CDR3 length: 16 residues. CDR3 DNA sequence: TGTGCCAGCAGTCGTCAGGTAGCGGGAGGGGGAGAGACCCAGTACTTC. Translating gives CASSRQVAGGGETQYF.

The rearrangement uses TRBV7-9 and TRBJ1-5; maybe TRBD1 (6 bases). V was trimmed by 5 bases and J by 5 bases, leaving 10 bases between them. The germline V gene encodes CDR1 SEHNR and CDR2 FQNEAQ (reference sequence). The CDR3 has 13 residues. This CDR3 reads CASSDRRDQPQHF. In DNA form, the CDR3 reads TGTGCCAGCAGCGACAGGCGCGATCAGCCCCAGCATTTT.

This rearrangement joins TRBV30 to TRBJ1-6; 9 bases match TRBD1. Germline lookup yields CDR1 GTSNPN and CDR2 SVGIG (reference sequence). J was trimmed by 8 bases and V by 5 bases; bases with no gene match: 4. The CDR3 runs to 13 residues. CDR3 nucleotide sequence: TGTGCCTGGGAGGGACAGGGTGATTCACCCCTCCACTTT. Translation: CAWEGQGDSPLHF.

The CDR3 spells CASSFGQEGTDTQYF. The DNA for the CDR3 is TGCGCCAGCAGCTTCGGACAGGAGGGCACAGATACGCAGTATTTT. The chain recombines TRBV5-1 with TRBJ2-3; 7 bases fit TRBD1. The germline V gene has CDR1 SGHRS and CDR2 YFSETQ. The CDR3 has 15 residues. Trimming at V came to 2 bases and at J to 1 base, leaving 4 bases not matched to a gene.

The chain couples TRBV2 to TRBJ1-2, with 8 bases matching TRBD1. Germline CDR1 is SNHLY and CDR2 is FYNNEI. This CDR3 comprises 15 residues. Trimming removed 6 bases from V and 0 bases from J; junction bases left unmatched: 6. The CDR3 sequence: CASSGPTGANYGYTF. The CDR3 bases are TGTGCCAGCAGCGGCCCGACAGGGGCTAACTATGGCTACACCTTC.

The chain couples TRBV7-2 to TRBJ1-2; TRBD1 matches 7 bases. Germline-derived CDR1 and CDR2 are SGHTA and FQGNSA. This CDR3 has 15 residues. The J segment lost 4 bases and the V segment lost 1 base, leaving 6 bases of the junction unmatched. CDR3 amino acids: CASSLERQGSYGYTF. CDR3 DNA: TGTGCCAGCAGCTTAGAAAGACAGGGTAGCTATGGCTACACCTTC.